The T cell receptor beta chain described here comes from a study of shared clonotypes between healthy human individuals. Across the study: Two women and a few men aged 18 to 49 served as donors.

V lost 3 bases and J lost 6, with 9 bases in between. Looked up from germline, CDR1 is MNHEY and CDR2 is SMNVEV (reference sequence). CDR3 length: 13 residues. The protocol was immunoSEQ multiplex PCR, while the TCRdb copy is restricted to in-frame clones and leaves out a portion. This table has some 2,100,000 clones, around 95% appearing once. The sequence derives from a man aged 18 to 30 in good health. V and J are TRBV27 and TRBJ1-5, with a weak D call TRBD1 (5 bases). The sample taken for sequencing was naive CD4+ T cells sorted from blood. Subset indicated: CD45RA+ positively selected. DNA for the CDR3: TGTGCCAGCAGTTTGGTGCAGGGTCAGCCCCAGCATTTT. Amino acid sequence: CASSLVQGQPQHF.